The 9 T cell receptor beta chains reported below all come from one sample, sequenced in a study of blood T cell repertoires in COVID-19 (dated by TCRdb to 2020 to 2022). Receptor amplification or capture employed the immunoSEQ multiplex PCR assay. TCRdb provides this immuneACCESS table in a form limited to in-frame rearrangements. Some clones are lacking; in checked studies, under half of them reflect an unresolved V gene, and why the rest are absent is not known. The sample includes around 180,000 clones, with about 84% observed a single time. Together, the top ten hold roughly 12% of the sample. The sequenced sample was PBMCs or T cells enriched from blood (not recorded which). The source of these receptors is a man aged 45-65 years who had recovered from COVID-19.

V is TRBV11-2 and J is TRBJ2-3; no clear D. The CDR3 covers 17 residues. Germline lookup yields CDR1 SGHAT and CDR2 FQNNGV. The V gene lost 5 bases and the J gene lost 0 bases, with 18 bases spanning the gap. The CDR3 DNA follows: TGTGCCAGCAGCCCGTCGCGAAGCCTGATTAGCACAGATACGCAGTATTTT. Protein product: CASSPSRSLISTDTQYF.

This clone was recorded only once. The genes are TRBV9 and TRBJ1-6; unclear D gene. The CDR3 runs 16 residues. Trimming removed 0 bases at V and 10 bases at J, with 17 bases between. Germline lookup yields CDR1 SGDLS and CDR2 YYNGEE. CDR3 nucleotide sequence: TGTGCCAGCAGCGTAGTTGACTCACCAGCGGGGTCACCCCTCCACTTT. Protein product: CASSVVDSPAGSPLHF.

The chain is built from TRBV5-6 and TRBJ1-3; D possibly corresponds to TRBD1 (6 bases). V shed 4 bases and J shed 0 bases, with 17 bases lying between them. In germline, CDR1 is SGHDT, CDR2 YYEEEE. CDR3 length: 17 amino acids. In DNA form, the CDR3 reads TGTGCCAGCAGCCGGCGGCAGGGGAGAAGCTCTGGAAACACCATATATTTT. Residues: CASSRRQGRSSGNTIYF.

The chain links TRBV21-1 to TRBJ2-5; the table's D call, TRBD2, was not checked against the DNA. TRBV21-1 corresponds to a pseudogene. The CDR3 totals 13 residues. The CDR3 loop is CASSNYDQETQYF. The CDR3 nucleotides read TGTGCCAGCAGCAACTACGACCAAGAGACCCAGTACTTC.

This clone was recorded only once. Other DNA variants within this sample encode the same CDR3. The chain employs TRBV19 and TRBJ1-1; 9 positions match TRBD1. The CDR3 extends over 13 amino acids. V lost 6 bases and J lost 5; bases outside the gene matches: 4. CDR1 and CDR2 (germline): LNHDA, SQIVND (reference sequence). CDR3 amino acids: CASRDRGGTEAFF. CDR3 nucleotides: TGTGCCAGTAGGGACAGGGGTGGGACTGAAGCTTTCTTT.

The chain employs TRBV18 and TRBJ1-1, with 9 bases lining up with TRBD1. Germline CDR1 is KGHSH and CDR2 is LQKENI. Germline trimming cut 3 bases from V and 2 bases from J; bases unmatched to any gene: 7. The CDR3 is 16 residues long. The CDR3 loop is CASSPVDRGINTEAFF. The CDR3 coding sequence is TGTGCCAGCTCACCCGTGGACAGGGGAATTAACACTGAAGCTTTCTTT.

This clone came up once. The gene calls are TRBV4-2 and TRBJ1-5; no clear D. In germline, CDR1 is LGHNA, CDR2 YNFKEQ. The CDR3 runs to 12 residues. Between the trimmed V and J ends, which lost 3 bases and 4 bases, there was a span of 4 bases. CDR3 in DNA: TGTGCCAGCAGCCAGGAGAATCAGCCCCAGCATTTT. It translates to CASSQENQPQHF.

This chain uses TRBV12-2 with TRBJ1-3; no DNA check was done on the table's D call, TRBD1. TRBV12-2 corresponds to a pseudogene. The CDR3 is 17 amino acids. CDR3 sequence reads: CASRLARRTGGGNTIYF. CDR3 bases: TGTGCAAGTCGCTTAGCGAGAAGGACAGGGGGTGGAAACACCATATATTTT.

This sequence joins TRBV5-1 and TRBJ1-1, with D perhaps TRBD1 (5 bases). The CDR3 totals 15 residues. Germline CDR1 reads SGHRS; CDR2 reads YFSETQ. V was clipped by 1 base and J by 0 bases, with 10 bases between them. The CDR3 reads CASSLSGGMNTEAFF. The CDR3 DNA sequence: TGCGCCAGCAGCTTGTCGGGGGGGATGAACACTGAAGCTTTCTTT.